A single sample gave rise to the 21 T cell receptor beta chains below, sequenced in a study of cytomegalovirus exposure and HLA in healthy donors. Both 60 Vbeta primers and 13 Jbeta primers went into the PCR. TCRdb's copy holds only in-frame clones and misses some; the assay was immunoSEQ multiplex PCR. The sample carries under 200,000 clones, roughly three quarters recorded once. The sequencing input was PBMCs. Receptors were obtained from a middle-aged woman in good health and CMV-seropositive.

V is TRBV11-2 and J is TRBJ2-3, with D unclear. The germline V gene encodes CDR1 SGHAT and CDR2 FQNNGV. V lost 0 bases and J lost 2, with 9 bases in between. The CDR3 has 15 residues. DNA for the CDR3: TGTGCCAGCAGCTTAGAAGAATCCTACACAGATACGCAGTATTTT. Translation gives CASSLEESYTDTQYF.

V gene TRBV6-6 combines with J gene TRBJ1-2; 9 nucleotides match TRBD1. J was trimmed by 12 bases and V by 7 bases; bases with no gene match: 15. The CDR3 consists of 14 residues. Germline CDR1 and CDR2: MNHNY and SVGAGI (reference sequence). The CDR3 reads CASTLAPGQGSNTF. CDR3 DNA: TGTGCCAGCACCCTAGCCCCGGGACAGGGTAGCAACACCTTC.

The chain recombines TRBV5-4 with TRBJ2-2, with 9 bases identical to TRBD2. V shed 4 bases, J shed 4 bases, and the junction held 8 bases outside the gene matches. The germline V gene has CDR1 SGHNT and CDR2 YYREEE (reference sequence). The CDR3 has 16 amino acids. This chain's CDR3 is CASSRSSGGLTGELFF. The DNA for the CDR3 is TGTGCCAGCAGCCGGTCCAGCGGGGGGCTCACCGGGGAGCTGTTTTTT.

About this clone: Germline is not matched at one junction end, which may reflect a read error. The CDR3 region has the DNA TGTGCCAGCAGCTTGCTCGCGGGCTACAAGCAGTACTTC. As protein: CASSLLAGYKQYF. The genes are TRBV5-6 and TRBJ2-7, with a weak D call TRBD2 (5 bases). The CDR3 has 13 amino acids. Looked up from germline, CDR1 is SGHDT and CDR2 is YYEEEE.

V usage is TRBV5-1 and J usage is TRBJ2-5, with 9 bases aligning to TRBD1. Matching the DNA end better, TRBJ2-7 makes the J call doubtful. The CDR3 spans 18 residues. Germline CDR1 reads SGHRS; CDR2 reads YFSETQ. Written as DNA, the CDR3 is TGCGCCAGCAGCTTGGCGGACAGGGGTGGTAAGGCCCGGTACGAGCAGTACTTC. It codes for CASSLADRGGKARYEQYF.

Of note for this clone: One end of the junction varies from germline; a read error may be responsible. The chain uses TRBV7-9 and TRBJ2-2; TRBD1 is a possible D gene (6 bases). CDR1 is SEHNR, CDR2 FQNEAQ, per germline (reference sequence). This CDR3 is 16 amino acids long. The CDR3 DNA reads as TGTTCCAGCAGCTCGGGACACATGGGCAACACCGGGGAGCTGTTTTTT. Protein product: CSSSSGHMGNTGELFF.

The rearrangement uses TRBV11-2 and TRBJ1-1; D gene ambiguous. V lost 3 bases and J lost 9, with 8 bases in between. The CDR3 is 11 amino acids. The V gene's germline CDR1 is SGHAT and CDR2 FQNNGV. This CDR3 is CASSLGVKAFF. CDR3 DNA: TGTGCCAGCAGCTTGGGAGTTAAAGCTTTCTTT.

V gene TRBV1 combines with J gene TRBJ1-6. TRBV1 is tagged as a pseudogene. The CDR3 contains 11 residues. For the CDR3, the DNA is TGCACCAGCGAGCATAATTCACCCCTCCACTTT. This gives the protein CTSEHNSPLHF.

This clone has a single count. The chain combines TRBV6-6 with TRBJ1-2, with TRBD1 identical over 10 bases. V gave up 6 bases and J gave up 6 bases; unmatched junction bases: 10. Per the germline V gene, CDR1 is MNHNY and CDR2 is SVGAGI (reference sequence). The CDR3 is 15 residues long. The CDR3 spells CASSPTPDRGDGYTF. In DNA, the CDR3 is TGTGCCAGCAGCCCTACCCCGGACAGGGGGGATGGCTACACCTTC.

This rearrangement joins TRBV11-2 to TRBJ1-6; D call uncertain. The CDR3 covers 15 residues. V shed 3 bases and J shed 9 bases, with 15 bases lying between them. The germline gives CDR1 SGHAT, CDR2 FQNNGV. CDR3 loop: CASSFVAGSSSPLHF. The CDR3 bases are TGTGCCAGCAGCTTTGTGGCAGGTAGTTCTTCACCCCTCCACTTT.

This chain connects TRBV6-4 to TRBJ2-1, with 7 bases identical to TRBD1. The ends lost 8 bases at V and 12 bases at J; junction bases unmatched: 13. Germline lookup yields CDR1 MRHNA and CDR2 SNTAGT. The CDR3 loop spans 13 amino acids. The CDR3 bases are TGTGCCAGCGGGGACAGCGGAGGAATGGTGCAGTTCTTC. Protein: CASGDSGGMVQFF.

The chain links TRBV11-2 to TRBJ1-4; 7 nucleotides line up with TRBD1. There are 16 residues in the CDR3. Unmatched junction bases numbered 7, after V lost 1 base and J lost 5 bases. CDR1 is SGHAT, CDR2 FQNNGV, per germline. The CDR3 protein is CASSLGPGQFNEKLFF. In nucleotides, the CDR3 is TGTGCCAGCAGCTTAGGACCGGGACAGTTCAATGAAAAACTGTTTTTT.

The chain carries TRBV5-1 and TRBJ2-2; 7 nucleotides agree with TRBD2. Germline V gives CDR1 SGHRS, CDR2 YFSETQ. Trimming at V came to 4 bases and at J to 7 bases, leaving 7 bases not matched to a gene. CDR3 length equals 14 residues. For the CDR3, the DNA is TGCGCCAGCAGCAACCGGGGGGATGGCGGGGAGCTGTTTTTT. Its translation is CASSNRGDGGELFF.

This clone appeared a few times. J is TRBJ1-2 and V is TRBV7-2; weak D call: TRBD1 (6 bases). The V and J ends lost 3 bases and 3 bases respectively, with 11 bases between them. Germline CDR1 reads SGHTA; CDR2 reads FQGNSA. This CDR3 has 14 residues. In DNA, the CDR3 is TGTGCCAGCAGCTTTGGGGGCCTCGACTATGGCTACACCTTC. Its protein is CASSFGGLDYGYTF.

A few counts support this clone. CDR3 region: CASSSGGGNGYTF. CDR3 in DNA: TGTGCCAGCAGTAGTGGGGGGGGCAATGGCTACACCTTC. The chain is built from TRBV28 and TRBJ1-2, with D perhaps matching TRBD1 (6 bases). The CDR3 sequence is 13 residues long. Trimming stripped 5 bases from V and 6 bases from J, with 13 bases between. The germline gives CDR1 MDHEN, CDR2 SYDVKM.

This sequence joins TRBV7-2 and TRBJ1-4; 7 bases line up with TRBD1. CDR3 size: 14 residues. J was trimmed by 7 bases and V by 5 bases; bases with no gene match: 7. Germline-derived CDR1 and CDR2 are SGHTA and FQGNSA. In DNA form, the CDR3 reads TGTGCCAGCAGCCAGGGGGGCAGAGGTGAAAAACTGTTTTTT. Residues: CASSQGGRGEKLFF.

V is TRBV4-1 and J is TRBJ1-4; D is undetermined. CDR3 length equals 15 residues. Germline V gene lookup returns CDR1 MGHRA and CDR2 YSYEKL. Trimming took 3 bases from V and 8 from J, leaving 16 bases between them. CDR3 in DNA: TGCGCCAGCAGCCAGGCCCTCGCCGGGGAAGAAAAACTGTTTTTT. It translates to CASSQALAGEEKLFF.

The V call is TRBV6-5, the J call TRBJ2-1; 8 positions match TRBD2. The CDR3 runs 15 residues. The trim removed 7 bases at V and 1 base at J, leaving 6 bases unmatched. The germline V gene encodes CDR1 MNHEY and CDR2 SVGAGI. CDR3 residues: CASKAAGGSYNEQFF. CDR3 sequence (DNA): TGTGCCAGCAAGGCGGCGGGGGGTTCCTACAATGAGCAGTTCTTC.

The chain couples TRBV19 to TRBJ1-2; 7 nucleotides match TRBD1. Losses at the gene ends were 8 bases for V and 7 bases for J; bases not matched to a gene: 16. Germline CDR1 reads LNHDA; CDR2 reads SQIVND (reference sequence). The CDR3 is made up of 15 amino acids. The CDR3 DNA reads as TGTGCCAGTGGGGTACAGGGGATTGGTCCGGGTGGCTACACCTTC. Protein: CASGVQGIGPGGYTF.

V is TRBV11-3 and J is TRBJ1-1; maybe TRBD1 (6 bases). The CDR3 runs 13 residues. Trimming removed 4 bases from V and 3 bases from J, with 9 bases in between. CDR1 SGHNT and CDR2 YENEEA come from the germline V gene. Written as DNA, the CDR3 is TGTGCCAGCAGCTACAGGACAGACACTGAAGCTTTCTTT. Translating it yields CASSYRTDTEAFF.

CDR3 loop: CASSLGTGDQPQHF. The DNA for the CDR3 is TGCGCCAGCAGCCTTGGGACAGGTGATCAGCCCCAGCATTTT. The chain has TRBV5-1 and TRBJ1-5, with 8 bases aligning to TRBD1. Germline values: CDR1 SGHRS, CDR2 YFSETQ. The CDR3 has 14 amino acids. Unmatched junction bases numbered 5, after V lost 4 bases and J lost 5 bases. Filled out from reference TRBV5-1 and TRBJ1-5, the complete variable domain reads KAGVTQTPRYLIKTRGQQVTLSCSPISGHRSVSWYQQTPGQGLQFLFEYFSETQRNKGNFPGRFSGRQFSNSRSEMNVSTLELGDSALYLCASSLGTGDQPQHFGDGTRLSIL.